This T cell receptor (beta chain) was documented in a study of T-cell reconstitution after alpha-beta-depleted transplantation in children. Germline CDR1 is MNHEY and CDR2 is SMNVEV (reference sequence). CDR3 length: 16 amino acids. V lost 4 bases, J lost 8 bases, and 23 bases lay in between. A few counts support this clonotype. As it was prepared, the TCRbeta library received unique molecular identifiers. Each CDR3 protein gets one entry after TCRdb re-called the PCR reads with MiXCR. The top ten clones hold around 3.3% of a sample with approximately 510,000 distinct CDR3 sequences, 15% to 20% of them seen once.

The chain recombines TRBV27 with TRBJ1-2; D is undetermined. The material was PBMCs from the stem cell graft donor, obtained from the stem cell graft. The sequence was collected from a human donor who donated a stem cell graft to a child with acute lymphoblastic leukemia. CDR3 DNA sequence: TGTGCCAGCAGTTCCAGTCGACTCTTACTCGGGGAGGGCTACACCTTC. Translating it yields CASSSSRLLLGEGYTF.